These T cell receptor beta chains were read from a single sample in a study of T cell responses to AZD1222 COVID-19 vaccine. Clones were read by immunoSEQ multiplex PCR, and TCRdb kept only the in-frame ones, dropping some. The profile shows 130,000 to 150,000 clones, about 90% of them singletons. The material sequenced was peripheral blood, taken on day 0 of AZD1222 vaccination. Every receptor here comes from an adult in good health. Each CDR3 is given with its conserved first and last residue. Fields, in order: J gene, V gene, clone size, D gene, CDR3 protein, CDR3 DNA. The D gene is left open where the match is weak. Clone size is shown for a subset of rows, as once, few, many or a class of expanded clone.

J gene: TRBJ2-5; V gene: TRBV23-1; clone size: few; D gene: .; CDR3 protein: CASSQLGETQYF; CDR3 DNA: TGCGCCAGCAGTCAGCTCGGAGAGACCCAGTACTTC
J gene: TRBJ1-3; V gene: TRBV6-6; clone size: .; D gene: TRBD1; CDR3 protein: CASGQGGKQGDITIYF; CDR3 DNA: TGTGCCAGCGGCCAAGGGGGGAAACAGGGGGATATCACCATATATTTT
J gene: TRBJ1-1; V gene: TRBV7-9; clone size: .; D gene: .; CDR3 protein: CASSFNRQMNTEAFF; CDR3 DNA: TGTGCCAGCAGCTTCAACCGTCAGATGAACACTGAAGCTTTCTTT
J gene: TRBJ2-7; V gene: TRBV18; clone size: .; D gene: .; CDR3 protein: CASSPEIDRSHEQYF; CDR3 DNA: TGTGCCAGCTCACCAGAGATAGACAGGTCCCACGAGCAGTACTTC
J gene: TRBJ1-1; V gene: TRBV3-1/TRBV3-2; clone size: .; D gene: .; CDR3 protein: CASSQALFSTGTEAFF; CDR3 DNA: TGTGCCAGCAGCCAAGCCCTCTTTTCGACGGGCACTGAAGCTTTCTTT
J gene: TRBJ1-1; V gene: TRBV2; clone size: .; D gene: TRBD1; CDR3 protein: CASSESDRGTEAFF; CDR3 DNA: TGTGCCAGCAGTGAAAGTGACAGGGGGACTGAAGCTTTCTTT
J gene: TRBJ2-7; V gene: TRBV9; clone size: .; D gene: TRBD2; CDR3 protein: CASSHARGDDEQYF; CDR3 DNA: TGTGCCAGCAGCCACGCTCGGGGGGACGACGAGCAGTACTTC
J gene: TRBJ2-7; V gene: TRBV27; clone size: .; D gene: .; CDR3 protein: CASTALSTAIGYEQYF; CDR3 DNA: TGTGCCAGCACCGCTCTCTCGACAGCGATAGGGTACGAGCAGTACTTC
J gene: TRBJ2-4; V gene: TRBV19; clone size: .; D gene: .; CDR3 protein: CASSISGSKFENIQYF; CDR3 DNA: TGTGCCAGTAGTATTAGCGGCTCCAAATTCGAAAACATTCAGTACTTC
J gene: TRBJ2-5; V gene: TRBV14; clone size: .; D gene: TRBD1; CDR3 protein: CASSPLLGQTRETQYF; CDR3 DNA: TGTGCCAGCAGCCCCCTCCTGGGACAGACAAGGGAGACCCAGTACTTC
J gene: TRBJ1-2; V gene: TRBV11-2; clone size: once; D gene: .; CDR3 protein: CASSLSPTVMISTLGYTF; CDR3 DNA: TGTGCCAGCAGCTTATCCCCCACCGTCATGATCAGTACCCTTGGCTACACCTTC
J gene: TRBJ2-3; V gene: TRBV9; clone size: .; D gene: .; CDR3 protein: CASSDVTGSDTQYF; CDR3 DNA: TGTGCCAGCAGCGACGTGACAGGTAGTGATACGCAGTATTTT
J gene: TRBJ1-2; V gene: TRBV25-1; clone size: .; D gene: TRBD1; CDR3 protein: CASSDLPGGWGYTF; CDR3 DNA: TGTGCCAGCAGTGACCTCCCAGGGGGCTGGGGCTACACCTTC
J gene: TRBJ1-2; V gene: TRBV7-3; clone size: .; D gene: .; CDR3 protein: CASSLTGAGDYGYTF; CDR3 DNA: TGTGCCAGCAGCTTAACAGGTGCAGGGGACTATGGCTACACCTTC
J gene: TRBJ2-2; V gene: TRBV7-8; clone size: .; D gene: .; CDR3 protein: CASSLGGRAGELFF; CDR3 DNA: TGTGCCAGCAGCTTAGGGGGCAGGGCCGGGGAGCTGTTTTTT
J gene: TRBJ2-5; V gene: TRBV11-2; clone size: .; D gene: .; CDR3 protein: CASSWTPAETQYF; CDR3 DNA: TGTGCCAGCAGCTGGACCCCAGCAGAGACCCAGTACTTC
J gene: TRBJ1-1; V gene: TRBV5-1; clone size: once; D gene: TRBD1; CDR3 protein: CASKTGVNTEAFF; CDR3 DNA: TGCGCCAGCAAGACAGGGGTAAACACTGAAGCTTTCTTT
J gene: TRBJ2-7; V gene: TRBV28; clone size: once; D gene: TRBD2; CDR3 protein: CASSPHLADYEQYF; CDR3 DNA: TGTGCCAGCAGCCCCCATCTAGCGGACTACGAGCAGTACTTC